The entry below gives a single T cell receptor beta chain sequence along with its context. Its antigen remains unknown. This entry belongs to a study of cytomegalovirus exposure and HLA in healthy donors. Study-wide findings and caveats: For presence/absence analyses, sequencing depth was assumed to be roughly uniform across donors. The authors enumerated over 150 TCR beta chains as linked to cytomegalovirus.

Both 60 Vbeta primers and 13 Jbeta primers went into the PCR. TCRdb's table, derived via immunoSEQ multiplex PCR, lists solely in-frame clones and lacks some. The sample holds approximately 140,000 clones, roughly 80% seen once. The CDR3 is 19 amino acids. Germline V lookup: CDR1 MGHRA, CDR2 YSYEKL. The J segment lost 0 bases and the V segment lost 5 bases, leaving 18 bases of the junction unmatched. The V gene is TRBV4-1, the J gene TRBJ1-1, with 7 bases that match TRBD1. The clonotype was recovered from a female donor in good health and CMV-seronegative. The specimen sequenced was PBMCs. The CDR3 reads CASSLRVPRGGGLNTEAFF. For the CDR3, the DNA is TGCGCCAGCAGCTTAAGGGTCCCCAGAGGGGGCGGATTGAACACTGAAGCTTTCTTT.